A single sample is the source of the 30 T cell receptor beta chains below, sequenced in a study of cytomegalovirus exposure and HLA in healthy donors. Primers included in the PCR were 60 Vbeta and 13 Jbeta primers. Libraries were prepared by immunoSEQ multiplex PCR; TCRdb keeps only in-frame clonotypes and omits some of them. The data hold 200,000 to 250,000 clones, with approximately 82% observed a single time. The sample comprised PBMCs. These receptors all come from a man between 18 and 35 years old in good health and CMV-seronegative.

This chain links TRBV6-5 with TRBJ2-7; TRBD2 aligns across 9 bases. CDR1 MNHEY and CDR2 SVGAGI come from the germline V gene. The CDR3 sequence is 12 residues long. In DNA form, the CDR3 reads TGTGCTGCGGGGGGGTTATACTACGAGCAGTACTTC. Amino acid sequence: CAAGGLYYEQYF.

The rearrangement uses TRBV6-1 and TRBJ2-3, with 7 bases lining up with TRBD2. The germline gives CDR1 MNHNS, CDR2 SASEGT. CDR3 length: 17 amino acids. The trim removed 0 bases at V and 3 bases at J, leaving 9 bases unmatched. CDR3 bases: TGTGCCAGCAGTGAAGCGCGGGGGTCTCGGAGGACAGATACGCAGTATTTT. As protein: CASSEARGSRRTDTQYF.

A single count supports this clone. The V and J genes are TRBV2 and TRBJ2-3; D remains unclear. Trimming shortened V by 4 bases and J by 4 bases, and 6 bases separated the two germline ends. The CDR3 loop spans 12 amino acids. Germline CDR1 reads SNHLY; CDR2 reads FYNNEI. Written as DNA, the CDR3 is TGTGCCAGCAGTGCGCAGGCAGATACGCAGTATTTT. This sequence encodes CASSAQADTQYF.

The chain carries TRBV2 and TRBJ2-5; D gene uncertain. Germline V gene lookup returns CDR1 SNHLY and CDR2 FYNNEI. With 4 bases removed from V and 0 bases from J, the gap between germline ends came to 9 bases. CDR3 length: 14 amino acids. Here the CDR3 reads CASSVLRNQETQYF. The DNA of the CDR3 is TGTGCCAGCAGTGTTCTCAGGAACCAAGAGACCCAGTACTTC.

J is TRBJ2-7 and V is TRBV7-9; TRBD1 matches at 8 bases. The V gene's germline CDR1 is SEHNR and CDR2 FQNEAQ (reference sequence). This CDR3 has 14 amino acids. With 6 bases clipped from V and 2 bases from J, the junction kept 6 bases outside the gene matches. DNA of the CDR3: TGTGCCAGCAGTAGGACAGGGTTAACCTACGAGCAGTACTTC. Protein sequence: CASSRTGLTYEQYF.

CDR3 bases: TGTGCTAGTGGTTCAACACGGACAGGGCTGCGAGAGACCCAGTACTTC. This sequence encodes CASGSTRTGLRETQYF. The chain uses TRBV12-5 and TRBJ2-5, with 8 bases fitting TRBD1. CDR3 length: 16 residues. Germline lookup yields CDR1 LGHNT and CDR2 FRNRAP. Trimming cost V 4 bases and J 4 bases; bases outside gene matches: 11.

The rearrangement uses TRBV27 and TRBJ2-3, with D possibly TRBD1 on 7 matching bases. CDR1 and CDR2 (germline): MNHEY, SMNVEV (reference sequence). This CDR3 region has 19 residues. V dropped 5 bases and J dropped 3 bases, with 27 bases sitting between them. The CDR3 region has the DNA TGTGCCAGCAGTAACAACCGACAGGGACGGAGGGGTAATACAGATACGCAGTATTTT. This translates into CASSNNRQGRRGNTDTQYF.

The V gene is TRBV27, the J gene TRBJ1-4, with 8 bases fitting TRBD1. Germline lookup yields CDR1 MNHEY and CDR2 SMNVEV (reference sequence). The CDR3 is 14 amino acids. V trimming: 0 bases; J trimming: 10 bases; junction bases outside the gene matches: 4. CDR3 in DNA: TGTGCCAGCAGTTTATCGCAGGGGGCGGGAAAACTGTTTTTT. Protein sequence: CASSLSQGAGKLFF. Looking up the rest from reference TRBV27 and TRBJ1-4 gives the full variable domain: EAQVTQNPRYLITVTGKKLTVTCSQNMNHEYMSWYRQDPGLGLRQIYYSMNVEVTDKGDVPEGYKVSRKEKRNFPLILESPSPNQTSLYFCASSLSQGAGKLFFGSGTQLSVL.

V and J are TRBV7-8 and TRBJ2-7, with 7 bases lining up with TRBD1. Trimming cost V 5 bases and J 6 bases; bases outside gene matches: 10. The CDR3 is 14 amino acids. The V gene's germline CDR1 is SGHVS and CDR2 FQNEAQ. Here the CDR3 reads CASSIYTGAGEQYF. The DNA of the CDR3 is TGTGCCAGCAGCATTTACACAGGGGCGGGCGAGCAGTACTTC.

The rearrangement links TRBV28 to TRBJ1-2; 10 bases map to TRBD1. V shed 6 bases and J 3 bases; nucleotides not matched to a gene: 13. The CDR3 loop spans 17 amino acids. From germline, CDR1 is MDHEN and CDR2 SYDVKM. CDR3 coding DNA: TGTGCCAGCAGCGCACCGACAGGGGGCTCTTCGGACTATGGCTACACCTTC. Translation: CASSAPTGGSSDYGYTF.

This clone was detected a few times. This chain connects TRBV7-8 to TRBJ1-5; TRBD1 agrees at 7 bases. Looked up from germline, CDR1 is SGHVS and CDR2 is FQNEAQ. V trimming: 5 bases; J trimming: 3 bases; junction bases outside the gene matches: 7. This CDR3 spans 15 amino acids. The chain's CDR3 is CASSPDRDPNQPQHF. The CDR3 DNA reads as TGTGCCAGCAGCCCTGACAGGGACCCCAATCAGCCCCAGCATTTT.

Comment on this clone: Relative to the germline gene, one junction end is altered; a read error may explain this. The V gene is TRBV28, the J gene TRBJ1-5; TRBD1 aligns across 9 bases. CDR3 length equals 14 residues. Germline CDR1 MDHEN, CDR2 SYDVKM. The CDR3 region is CASSYRGLDQPQHF. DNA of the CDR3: TGTGCTAGCAGCTACAGGGGGCTTGACCAGCCCCAGCATTTT.

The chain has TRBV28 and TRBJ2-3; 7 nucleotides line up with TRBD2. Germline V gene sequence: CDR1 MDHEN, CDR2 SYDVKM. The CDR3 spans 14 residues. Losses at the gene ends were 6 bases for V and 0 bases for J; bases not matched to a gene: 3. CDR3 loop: CASSQGGSTDTQYF. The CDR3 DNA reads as TGTGCCAGCAGCCAGGGAGGGAGCACAGATACGCAGTATTTT.

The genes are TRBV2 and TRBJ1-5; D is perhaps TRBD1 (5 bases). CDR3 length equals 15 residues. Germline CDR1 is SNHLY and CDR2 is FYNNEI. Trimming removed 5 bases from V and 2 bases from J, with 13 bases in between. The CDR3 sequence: CASSKDSGGNQPQHF. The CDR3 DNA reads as TGTGCCAGCAGTAAAGACAGCGGAGGCAATCAGCCCCAGCATTTT.

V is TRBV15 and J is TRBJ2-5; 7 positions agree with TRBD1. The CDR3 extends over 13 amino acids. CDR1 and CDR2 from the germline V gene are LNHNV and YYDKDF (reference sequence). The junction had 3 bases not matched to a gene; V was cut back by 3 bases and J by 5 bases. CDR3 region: CATSRTGWETQYF. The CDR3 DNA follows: TGTGCCACCAGCAGGACAGGGTGGGAGACCCAGTACTTC. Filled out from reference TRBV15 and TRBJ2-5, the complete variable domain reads DAMVIQNPRYQVTQFGKPVTLSCSQTLNHNVMYWYQQKSSQAPKLLFHYYDKDFNNEADTPDNFQSRRPNTSFCFLDIRSPGLGDTAMYLCATSRTGWETQYFGPGTRLLVL.

The CDR3, as DNA: TGCAGCGTTGTGTCGGGGTTGCGGCAGCCCTATGGCTACACCTTC. It codes for CSVVSGLRQPYGYTF. The rearrangement links TRBV29-1 to TRBJ1-2; D call uncertain. Germline V gene data show CDR1 as SQVTM and CDR2 as ANQGSEA. Trimming cost V 4 bases and J 4 bases, with 19 bases left between them. The CDR3 runs 15 residues.

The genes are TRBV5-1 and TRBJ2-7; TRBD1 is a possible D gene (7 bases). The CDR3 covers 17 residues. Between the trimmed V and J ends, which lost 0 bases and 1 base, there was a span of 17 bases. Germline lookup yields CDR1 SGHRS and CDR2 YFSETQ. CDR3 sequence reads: CASSLGVRDSLSYEQYF. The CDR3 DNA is TGCGCCAGCAGCTTGGGAGTGCGGGACAGCCTATCCTACGAGCAGTACTTC.

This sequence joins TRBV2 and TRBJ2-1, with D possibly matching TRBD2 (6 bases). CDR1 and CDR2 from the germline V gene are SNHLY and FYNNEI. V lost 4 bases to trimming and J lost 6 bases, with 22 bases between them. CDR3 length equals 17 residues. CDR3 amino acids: CASSVSDYLPGGNEQFF. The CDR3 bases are TGTGCCAGCAGTGTAAGTGACTACCTTCCCGGGGGCAATGAGCAGTTCTTC.

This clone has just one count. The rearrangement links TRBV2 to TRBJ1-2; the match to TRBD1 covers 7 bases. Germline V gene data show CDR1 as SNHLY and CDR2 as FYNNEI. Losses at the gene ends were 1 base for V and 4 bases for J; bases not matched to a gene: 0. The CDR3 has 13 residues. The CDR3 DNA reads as TGTGCCAGCAGTGAAGGGGACAGCTATGGCTACACCTTC. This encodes CASSEGDSYGYTF.

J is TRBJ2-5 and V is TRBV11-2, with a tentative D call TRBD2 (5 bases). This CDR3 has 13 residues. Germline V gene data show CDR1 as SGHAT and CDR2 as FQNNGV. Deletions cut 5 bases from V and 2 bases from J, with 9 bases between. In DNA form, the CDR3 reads TGTGCCAGCAGCCCGACGGGGCAAGAGACCCAGTACTTC. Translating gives CASSPTGQETQYF.

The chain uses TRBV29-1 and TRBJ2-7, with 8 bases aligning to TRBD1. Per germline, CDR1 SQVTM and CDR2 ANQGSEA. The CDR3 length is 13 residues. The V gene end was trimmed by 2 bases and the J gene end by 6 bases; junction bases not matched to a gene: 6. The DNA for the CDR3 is TGCAGCGTTGAAACAGGGGGAGGCGGCGAGCAGTACTTC. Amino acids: CSVETGGGGEQYF.

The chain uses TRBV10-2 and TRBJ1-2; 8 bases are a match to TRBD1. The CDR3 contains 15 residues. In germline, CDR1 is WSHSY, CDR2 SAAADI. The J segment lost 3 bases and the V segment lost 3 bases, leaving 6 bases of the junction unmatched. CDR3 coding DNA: TGCGCCAGCAGTGACTTAGGACAGGGAGACTATGGCTACACCTTC. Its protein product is CASSDLGQGDYGYTF.

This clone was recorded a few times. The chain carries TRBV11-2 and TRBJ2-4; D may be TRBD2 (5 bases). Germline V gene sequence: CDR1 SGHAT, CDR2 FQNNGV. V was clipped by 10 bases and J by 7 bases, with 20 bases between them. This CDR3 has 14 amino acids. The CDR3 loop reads CATADLKRENIQYF. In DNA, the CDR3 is TGTGCCACCGCGGACCTCAAGAGGGAGAACATTCAGTACTTC.

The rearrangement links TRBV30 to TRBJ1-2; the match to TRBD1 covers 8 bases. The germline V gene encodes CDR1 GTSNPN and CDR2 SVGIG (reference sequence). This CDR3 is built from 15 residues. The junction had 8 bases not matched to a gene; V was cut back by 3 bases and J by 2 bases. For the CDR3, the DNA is TGTGCCTGGAGGATCACCGGGACAGGCAACTATGGCTACACCTTC. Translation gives CAWRITGTGNYGYTF.

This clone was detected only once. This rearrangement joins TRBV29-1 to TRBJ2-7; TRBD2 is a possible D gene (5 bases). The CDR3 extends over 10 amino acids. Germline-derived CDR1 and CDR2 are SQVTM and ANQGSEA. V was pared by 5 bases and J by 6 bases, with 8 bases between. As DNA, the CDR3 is TGCAGCGTTTTCCGGGGCGAGCAGTACTTC. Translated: CSVFRGEQYF.

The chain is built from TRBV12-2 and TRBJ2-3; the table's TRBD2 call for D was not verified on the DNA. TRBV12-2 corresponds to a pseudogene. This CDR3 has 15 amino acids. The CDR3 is CASRYRTSGFYTQYF. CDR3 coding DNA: TGTGCAAGTCGTTATCGGACTAGCGGGTTCTATACGCAGTATTTT.

In nucleotides, the CDR3 is TGCGCCAGCAGCCAACAGCCTCCCGACAGGGGGAACACTGAAGCTTTCTTT. This codes for CASSQQPPDRGNTEAFF. The V call is TRBV5-1, the J call TRBJ1-1, with 8 bases that match TRBD1. With 4 bases clipped from V and 1 base from J, the junction kept 12 bases outside the gene matches. The germline gives CDR1 SGHRS, CDR2 YFSETQ. This CDR3 is 17 amino acids long.

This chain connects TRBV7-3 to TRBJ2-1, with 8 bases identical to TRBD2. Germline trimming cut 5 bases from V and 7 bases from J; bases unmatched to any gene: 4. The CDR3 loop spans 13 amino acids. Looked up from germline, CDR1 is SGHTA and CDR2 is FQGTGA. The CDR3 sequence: CASSGGRRNEQFF. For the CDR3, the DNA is TGTGCCAGCAGCGGCGGGAGGAGGAATGAGCAGTTCTTC.

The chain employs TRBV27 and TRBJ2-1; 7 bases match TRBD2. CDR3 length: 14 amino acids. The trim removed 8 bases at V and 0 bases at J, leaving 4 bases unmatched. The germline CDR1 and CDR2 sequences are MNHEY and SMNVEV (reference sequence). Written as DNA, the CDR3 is TGTGCCAGCCGAACGGGAGGCTCCTACAATGAGCAGTTCTTC. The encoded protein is CASRTGGSYNEQFF.

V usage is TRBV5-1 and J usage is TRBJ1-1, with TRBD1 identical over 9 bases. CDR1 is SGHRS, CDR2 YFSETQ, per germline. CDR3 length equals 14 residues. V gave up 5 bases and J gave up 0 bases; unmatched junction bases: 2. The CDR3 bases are TGCGCCAGCAGGTGGGACAGGGTGAACACTGAAGCTTTCTTT. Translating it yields CASRWDRVNTEAFF. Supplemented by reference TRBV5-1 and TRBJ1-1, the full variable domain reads KAGVTQTPRYLIKTRGQQVTLSCSPISGHRSVSWYQQTPGQGLQFLFEYFSETQRNKGNFPGRFSGRQFSNSRSEMNVSTLELGDSALYLCASRWDRVNTEAFFGQGTRLTVV.